The rows below give T cell receptor beta chains drawn from one sample of a study of response to subunit inactivated influenza vaccine. TCRdb independently ran MiXCR on the RT-PCR reads; one entry per CDR3 protein. The table has about 620,000 distinct CDR3 sequences, 12% seen once. The sample consisted of PBMCs from blood, taken on the day of vaccination. The receptors shown here come from a man aged 50 or older who received an inactivated influenza vaccine. Both conserved end residues are part of each CDR3. A D gene is named only where the DNA matches it firmly. Clone size is shown for a subset of rows, as once, few, many or a class of expanded clone.

CDR3 protein: CSVVGGDSYNEQFF
CDR3 DNA: TGCAGCGTTGTGGGGGGGGACTCCTACAATGAGCAGTTCTTC
J gene: TRBJ2-1
V gene: TRBV29-1
D gene: TRBD2
clone size: -

CDR3 protein: CASSLPQTSGGLRTGELFF
CDR3 DNA: TGCGCCAGCAGCTTGCCCCAGACTAGCGGGGGATTGAGGACCGGGGAGCTGTTTTTT
J gene: TRBJ2-2
V gene: TRBV5-1
D gene: TRBD2
clone size: many

CDR3 protein: CASSLAQSYNEQFF
CDR3 DNA: TGTGCCAGCAGCTTAGCCCAATCCTACAATGAGCAGTTCTTC
J gene: TRBJ2-1
V gene: TRBV7-9
D gene: -
clone size: -

CDR3 protein: CASSLIAGGPQQGQFF
CDR3 DNA: TGCGCCAGCAGCTTGATAGCGGGAGGGCCGCAGCAAGGGCAGTTCTTC
J gene: TRBJ2-1
V gene: TRBV5-1
D gene: TRBD2
clone size: many

CDR3 protein: CASSQGYLAGPYNEQFF
CDR3 DNA: TGCGCCAGCAGCCAAGGGTATCTAGCGGGTCCCTACAATGAGCAGTTCTTC
J gene: TRBJ2-1
V gene: TRBV4-3
D gene: TRBD2
clone size: many

CDR3 protein: CASRTLAGRQRDTQYF
CDR3 DNA: TGTGCCAGCAGAACACTAGCGGGGCGGCAACGAGATACGCAGTATTTT
J gene: TRBJ2-3
V gene: TRBV6-2/TRBV6-3
D gene: TRBD2
clone size: few

CDR3 protein: CASSTGISYNEQFF
CDR3 DNA: TGTGCCAGCAGCACAGGGATCTCCTACAATGAGCAGTTCTTC
J gene: TRBJ2-1
V gene: TRBV9
D gene: -
clone size: many

CDR3 protein: CASSSQGVTGNTIYF
CDR3 DNA: TGTGCCAGCAGTTCCCAGGGGGTAACTGGAAACACCATATATTTT
J gene: TRBJ1-3
V gene: TRBV12-3/TRBV12-4
D gene: TRBD1
clone size: -

CDR3 protein: CASSYRGWSTDTQYF
CDR3 DNA: TGTGCCAGCAGTTACAGGGGCTGGAGCACAGATACGCAGTATTTT
J gene: TRBJ2-3
V gene: TRBV6-5
D gene: -
clone size: many

CDR3 protein: CASSARYTGELFF
CDR3 DNA: TGTGCCAGTAGCGCCCGGTACACCGGGGAGCTGTTTTTT
J gene: TRBJ2-2
V gene: TRBV19
D gene: -
clone size: few

CDR3 protein: CASSPGTLSLHEQYF
CDR3 DNA: TGTGCCAGCAGTCCTGGGACATTGAGTTTACACGAGCAGTACTTC
J gene: TRBJ2-7
V gene: TRBV28
D gene: -
clone size: few

CDR3 protein: CASSAPWTGGTGELFF
CDR3 DNA: TGTGCCAGCAGCGCCCCTTGGACAGGGGGGACCGGGGAGCTGTTTTTT
J gene: TRBJ2-2
V gene: TRBV4-2
D gene: TRBD1
clone size: many

CDR3 protein: CASSLGTLAKNIQYF
CDR3 DNA: TGTGCCAGCAGCCTAGGGACACTAGCCAAAAACATTCAGTACTTC
J gene: TRBJ2-4
V gene: TRBV3-1
D gene: -
clone size: many

CDR3 protein: CASSPRLAGFYTF
CDR3 DNA: TGTGCCAGCAGTCCCAGGCTGGCAGGGTTTTACACCTTC
J gene: TRBJ1-2
V gene: TRBV27
D gene: -
clone size: -

CDR3 protein: CSASIRKTNYGYTF
CDR3 DNA: TGCAGTGCCTCTATTAGAAAGACTAACTATGGCTACACCTTC
J gene: TRBJ1-2
V gene: TRBV20-1
D gene: -
clone size: -

CDR3 protein: CASSRQGMGELFF
CDR3 DNA: TGTGCCAGCAGTAGACAGGGTATGGGGGAGCTGTTTTTT
J gene: TRBJ2-2
V gene: TRBV2
D gene: TRBD1
clone size: -

CDR3 protein: CSVLDGGYEQYF
CDR3 DNA: TGCAGCGTCCTGGACGGAGGCTACGAGCAGTACTTC
J gene: TRBJ2-7
V gene: TRBV29-1
D gene: -
clone size: few

CDR3 protein: CATSQRVRQFKADTQYF
CDR3 DNA: TGTGCCACCAGCCAACGCGTCCGACAGTTCAAAGCAGATACGCAGTATTTT
J gene: TRBJ2-3
V gene: TRBV3-1
D gene: -
clone size: -

CDR3 protein: CASSYEPSGDSEQFF
CDR3 DNA: TGTGCCAGCAGTTACGAACCTTCAGGGGACTCTGAGCAGTTCTTC
J gene: TRBJ2-1
V gene: TRBV6-5
D gene: -
clone size: few

CDR3 protein: CSARDRLGGSYEQYF
CDR3 DNA: TGCAGTGCTAGAGATCGTTTAGGGGGCAGCTACGAGCAGTACTTC
J gene: TRBJ2-7
V gene: TRBV20-1
D gene: TRBD1
clone size: -

CDR3 protein: CAWSYTDRGSGDTQYF
CDR3 DNA: TGTGCCTGGAGTTATACCGACAGGGGTTCTGGAGATACGCAGTATTTT
J gene: TRBJ2-3
V gene: TRBV30
D gene: TRBD1
clone size: -

CDR3 protein: CASSLDLWHAGYTGELFF
CDR3 DNA: TGTGCCAGCAGCTTAGACTTGTGGCATGCGGGATACACCGGGGAGCTGTTTTTT
J gene: TRBJ2-2
V gene: TRBV11-2
D gene: -
clone size: few

CDR3 protein: CAPPGGSGGTDTQYF
CDR3 DNA: TGCGCCCCCCCGGGGGGTAGCGGGGGCACAGATACGCAGTATTTT
J gene: TRBJ2-3
V gene: TRBV5-1
D gene: TRBD2
clone size: few

CDR3 protein: CASSLVFRGGGEKLFF
CDR3 DNA: TGTGCCAGCAGCTTAGTGTTCCGGGGAGGGGGGGAAAAACTGTTTTTT
J gene: TRBJ1-4
V gene: TRBV7-2
D gene: -
clone size: many

CDR3 protein: CASSLKPGNNIQYF
CDR3 DNA: TGCGCCAGCAGCTTAAAACCCGGGAATAACATTCAGTACTTC
J gene: TRBJ2-4
V gene: TRBV5-1
D gene: -
clone size: few

CDR3 protein: CASSVVVAAQYF
CDR3 DNA: TGTGCCAGCAGTGTAGTCGTGGCGGCTCAGTACTTC
J gene: TRBJ2-7
V gene: TRBV12-3/TRBV12-4
D gene: -
clone size: few

CDR3 protein: CASSSQGAVTEAFF
CDR3 DNA: TGCGCCAGCAGCTCGCAGGGGGCCGTCACTGAAGCTTTCTTT
J gene: TRBJ1-1
V gene: TRBV5-1
D gene: TRBD1
clone size: many

CDR3 protein: CASSPPGSGGAYNEQFF
CDR3 DNA: TGTGCCAGCTCACCACCGGGAAGCGGGGGGGCCTACAATGAGCAGTTCTTC
J gene: TRBJ2-1
V gene: TRBV18
D gene: TRBD2
clone size: many

CDR3 protein: CAISEPLSGNTIYF
CDR3 DNA: TGTGCCATCAGTGAACCCCTCTCTGGAAACACCATATATTTT
J gene: TRBJ1-3
V gene: TRBV10-3
D gene: -
clone size: few

CDR3 protein: CASTSSPGQGGYEQYF
CDR3 DNA: TGTGCCAGCACCAGCTCTCCGGGACAGGGGGGCTACGAGCAGTACTTC
J gene: TRBJ2-7
V gene: TRBV6-2/TRBV6-3
D gene: TRBD1
clone size: -

CDR3 protein: CASSSPTGNNQPQHF
CDR3 DNA: TGTGCCAGCAGTTCACCTACAGGGAACAATCAGCCCCAGCATTTT
J gene: TRBJ1-5
V gene: TRBV28
D gene: -
clone size: few

CDR3 protein: CAISGQGSDEQFF
CDR3 DNA: TGTGCCATCAGTGGACAGGGTAGCGATGAGCAGTTCTTC
J gene: TRBJ2-1
V gene: TRBV10-3
D gene: TRBD1
clone size: -

CDR3 protein: CASSYLGNEQFF
CDR3 DNA: TGTGCCAGCAGTTACCTGGGGAATGAGCAGTTCTTC
J gene: TRBJ2-1
V gene: TRBV6-2/TRBV6-3
D gene: -
clone size: -

CDR3 protein: CASSYSQGNTGELSF
CDR3 DNA: TGTGCCAGCAGTTACTCACAGGGGAACACCGGGGAGCTGTCTTTT
J gene: TRBJ2-2
V gene: TRBV6-5
D gene: TRBD1
clone size: -

CDR3 protein: CASTRQGRNSPLHF
CDR3 DNA: TGTGCCAGCACTAGACAGGGGCGAAATTCACCCCTCCACTTT
J gene: TRBJ1-6
V gene: TRBV6-1
D gene: TRBD1
clone size: -

CDR3 protein: CASSLDLFSDTEAFF
CDR3 DNA: TGCGCCAGCAGCTTGGATCTATTCTCGGACACTGAAGCTTTCTTT
J gene: TRBJ1-1
V gene: TRBV5-1
D gene: -
clone size: -

CDR3 protein: CASSAGTGAFSYEQYF
CDR3 DNA: TGTGCCAGCAGCGCCGGGACAGGGGCATTTTCCTACGAGCAGTACTTC
J gene: TRBJ2-7
V gene: TRBV28
D gene: TRBD1
clone size: -

CDR3 protein: CASSYTTGLAGVETQYF
CDR3 DNA: TGTGCCAGCAGTTACACCACCGGACTAGCGGGAGTCGAGACCCAGTACTTC
J gene: TRBJ2-5
V gene: TRBV6-5
D gene: TRBD2
clone size: -

CDR3 protein: CASSIAGTVNYGYTF
CDR3 DNA: TGTGCCAGCAGCATCGCCGGGACAGTGAACTATGGCTACACCTTC
J gene: TRBJ1-2
V gene: TRBV7-2
D gene: TRBD1
clone size: few

CDR3 protein: CAWSVLAGAYNEQFF
CDR3 DNA: TGTGCCTGGAGTGTACTAGCGGGGGCCTACAATGAGCAGTTCTTC
J gene: TRBJ2-1
V gene: TRBV30
D gene: TRBD2
clone size: -

CDR3 protein: CAISEANLAGADNEQFF
CDR3 DNA: TGTGCCATCAGTGAGGCGAATCTAGCGGGGGCCGACAATGAGCAGTTCTTC
J gene: TRBJ2-1
V gene: TRBV10-3
D gene: TRBD2
clone size: -

CDR3 protein: CASSLTIKETQYF
CDR3 DNA: TGTGCCAGCAGCTTGACCATTAAAGAGACCCAGTACTTC
J gene: TRBJ2-5
V gene: TRBV7-2
D gene: -
clone size: -

CDR3 protein: CASSPIYSGTSGSGNEQFF
CDR3 DNA: TGCGCCAGCAGCCCGATATACTCAGGGACTAGCGGGAGTGGCAATGAGCAGTTCTTC
J gene: TRBJ2-1
V gene: TRBV5-1
D gene: TRBD2
clone size: many

CDR3 protein: CASRKSGGSLLAKNIQYF
CDR3 DNA: TGTGCCAGCAGGAAAAGCGGGGGTTCCCTTTTGGCCAAAAACATTCAGTACTTC
J gene: TRBJ2-4
V gene: TRBV12-3/TRBV12-4
D gene: TRBD2
clone size: few

CDR3 protein: CASSTRGDPYEQYF
CDR3 DNA: TGCGCCAGCAGCACGCGGGGGGATCCCTACGAGCAGTACTTC
J gene: TRBJ2-7
V gene: TRBV5-1
D gene: TRBD2
clone size: -

CDR3 protein: CASSLAWVAGNEQFF
CDR3 DNA: TGTGCCAGCAGCTTAGCTTGGGTGGCCGGGAATGAGCAGTTCTTC
J gene: TRBJ2-1
V gene: TRBV7-2
D gene: -
clone size: once

CDR3 protein: CASRGQGGDYGYTF
CDR3 DNA: TGTGCCAGCAGGGGACAGGGTGGAGACTATGGCTACACCTTC
J gene: TRBJ1-2
V gene: TRBV6-1
D gene: TRBD1
clone size: -

CDR3 protein: CASSGQEYYNEQFF
CDR3 DNA: TGTGCCAGCAGCGGGCAGGAGTACTACAATGAGCAGTTCTTC
J gene: TRBJ2-1
V gene: TRBV7-8
D gene: -
clone size: -

CDR3 protein: CASSSLGLAGVETQYF
CDR3 DNA: TGTGCCAGCAGTTCATTGGGACTAGCGGGAGTGGAGACCCAGTACTTC
J gene: TRBJ2-5
V gene: TRBV12-3/TRBV12-4
D gene: TRBD2
clone size: -

CDR3 protein: CSARDRRRGADYTQYF
CDR3 DNA: TGCAGTGCTAGAGATAGGAGGCGGGGGGCTGACTATACGCAGTATTTT
J gene: TRBJ2-3
V gene: TRBV20-1
D gene: TRBD2
clone size: -